This T cell receptor beta chain was captured by sequencing in a study of molecular identifiers for immune sequencing clone quantification. By sample fraction, this clonotype is medium-sized. The CDR3 has 14 amino acids. V was pared by 3 bases and J by 0 bases, with 10 bases between. In germline, CDR1 is SQVTM, CDR2 ANQGSEA. MiXCR, run by TCRdb on the PCR reads, gives a single entry per CDR3 protein. The sample has 15,000 to 20,000 distinct CDR3 sequences, around 23% seen once. Input material: naive CD8+ T cells from blood, with Jurkat cell RNA spiked in. Subset described: FACS-sorted CD8+CD4-CCR7+CD45RA+ naive T cells. This receptor was taken from a human donor in good health. Some libraries in this study had Jurkat cell RNA spiked in. The rearrangement joins TRBV29-1 to TRBJ2-3; no firm D call. The CDR3 DNA sequence: TGCAGCGTTGAGCTGGACCTTAGCACAGATACGCAGTATTTT. Translated, it gives CSVELDLSTDTQYF.